The next 24 T cell receptor beta chains were all read from a single sample in a study of PD-1 blockade in classical Hodgkin lymphoma. Relapse after autologous stem cell transplantation occurred in every patient, and brentuximab vedotin exposure varied. The authors enriched CD8+ T cells from thawed PBMCs via magnetic negative selection. Method: immunoSEQ multiplex PCR; TCRdb's copy keeps in-frame clones and lacks some. The sample comprises over 25,000 clones, about 91% of which are singletons, and less than 7.5% rests with the top ten. The sequences come from CD8+ T cells from blood, collected at baseline. These receptors all stem from a human donor with classical Hodgkin lymphoma.

The chain has TRBV6-5 and TRBJ2-7; D may be TRBD1 (5 bases). Trimming removed 0 bases at V and 2 bases at J, with 8 bases between. There are 14 residues in the CDR3. The germline gives CDR1 MNHEY, CDR2 SVGAGI. CDR3 DNA: TGTGCCAGCAGTTACTCGGAAGGGGCCTACGAGCAGTACTTC. This sequence encodes CASSYSEGAYEQYF.

This chain connects TRBV6-5 to TRBJ2-7, with a possible D match to TRBD2 (7 bases). The V end was cut by 7 bases, the J end by 3 bases, with 13 bases between. CDR3 size: 13 residues. CDR1 is MNHEY and CDR2 is SVGAGI in the germline V gene. The CDR3 coding sequence is TGTGCCAGCACTGGCGGGGGCTTCTACGAGCAGTACTTC. Its translation is CASTGGGFYEQYF.

The V call is TRBV28, the J call TRBJ1-2; TRBD1 aligns across 12 bases. The ends lost 1 base at V and 3 bases at J; junction bases unmatched: 3. The CDR3 runs 16 residues. Germline V gives CDR1 MDHEN, CDR2 SYDVKM. CDR3 residues: CASSLSGTGGHYGYTF. CDR3 bases: TGTGCCAGCAGTTTATCTGGGACAGGGGGCCACTATGGCTACACCTTC.

V and J are TRBV10-3 and TRBJ2-1; 9 nucleotides align to TRBD2. The CDR3 spans 16 residues. J gave up 14 bases and V 3 bases, and 17 bases lay outside the gene matches. Looked up from germline, CDR1 is ENHRY and CDR2 is SYGVKD. The DNA of the CDR3 is TGTGCCATCAGTGAAGTAAATAGCGGGAGTGCCGGCAAAAAGTTCTTC. It yields the protein CAISEVNSGSAGKKFF.

The V gene is TRBV7-9, the J gene TRBJ2-7; D is possibly TRBD2 (8 bases). Germline V CDR1 and CDR2: SEHNR, FQNEAQ (reference sequence). This CDR3 is built from 16 residues. V dropped 5 bases and J dropped 2 bases, with 19 bases sitting between them. Here the CDR3 reads CASSPGGTSIAYEQYF. The CDR3 coding sequence is TGTGCCAGCAGCCCAGGGGGGACTAGTATTGCCTACGAGCAGTACTTC.

The chain links TRBV7-9 to TRBJ2-5, with unresolved D. Germline assignment: CDR1 SEHNR and CDR2 FQNEAQ (reference sequence). The V end was cut by 4 bases, the J end by 5 bases, with 11 bases between. The CDR3 is 13 residues long. CDR3 residues: CASSSNPRETQYF. Here the CDR3 DNA reads TGTGCCAGCAGCTCGAACCCCAGGGAGACCCAGTACTTC.

The chain is built from TRBV5-1 and TRBJ2-7, with D possibly matching TRBD1 (6 bases). This CDR3 is 13 amino acids long. Germline V lookup: CDR1 SGHRS, CDR2 YFSETQ. Trimming took off 6 bases at V and 6 bases at J, with 16 bases between the two ends. CDR3 sequence reads: CASKASTGIEQYF. For the CDR3, the DNA is TGCGCCAGCAAGGCATCGACAGGCATCGAGCAGTACTTC.

V usage is TRBV9 and J usage is TRBJ1-1; D possibly corresponds to TRBD1 (5 bases). Trimming removed 0 bases at V and 1 base at J, with 10 bases between. The CDR3 is 15 amino acids. Germline V gene data show CDR1 as SGDLS and CDR2 as YYNGEE. CDR3 sequence (DNA): TGTGCCAGCAGCGTAGGTCTGGGGGGGAACACTGAAGCTTTCTTT. Amino acid sequence: CASSVGLGGNTEAFF.

This chain connects TRBV11-2 to TRBJ2-7, with 8 nucleotides matching TRBD2. The CDR3 sequence is 17 residues long. The V and J ends lost 5 bases and 5 bases, in that order; junction bases with no gene match: 17. Germline V gene sequence: CDR1 SGHAT, CDR2 FQNNGV. The CDR3 region is CASSLSDLAGARHEQYF. The CDR3 DNA follows: TGTGCCAGCAGCCTGAGCGACCTAGCGGGTGCCCGCCACGAGCAGTACTTC.

The chain is built from TRBV29-1 and TRBJ2-5; maybe TRBD2 (5 bases). The CDR3 contains 12 residues. Per germline, CDR1 SQVTM and CDR2 ANQGSEA. V lost 6 bases to trimming and J lost 1 base, with 9 bases between them. The CDR3 sequence is CSVRGLQETQYF. The DNA for the CDR3 is TGCAGCGTACGGGGTCTCCAAGAGACCCAGTACTTC. Supplemented by reference TRBV29-1 and TRBJ2-5, the full variable domain reads SAVISQKPSRDICQRGTSLTIQCQVDSQVTMMFWYRQQPGQSLTLIATANQGSEATYESGFVIDKFPISRPNLTFSTLTVSNMSPEDSSIYLCSVRGLQETQYFGPGTRLLVL.

This chain connects TRBV10-2 to TRBJ2-1; weak D call: TRBD2 (6 bases). This CDR3 spans 17 amino acids. CDR1 and CDR2 from the germline V gene are WSHSY and SAAADI. The germline V and J ends were trimmed by 3 bases and 0 bases, with 15 bases remaining between them. The CDR3 nucleotides read TGCGCCAGCAGTGACTTTAGCGGTACCAGCTCCTACAATGAGCAGTTCTTC. Its translation is CASSDFSGTSSYNEQFF.

The chain recombines TRBV4-2 with TRBJ2-1, with 13 nucleotides matching TRBD2. Germline V gene data show CDR1 as LGHNA and CDR2 as YNFKEQ. J gave up 6 bases and V 3 bases, and 8 bases lay outside the gene matches. The CDR3 is 17 residues long. The CDR3 is CASSQGTSGTGGNEQFF. The CDR3 coding sequence is TGTGCCAGCAGCCAGGGGACTAGCGGGACGGGGGGCAATGAGCAGTTCTTC.

V and J are TRBV7-9 and TRBJ2-1; TRBD2 matches at 8 bases. This CDR3 contains 18 residues. CDR1 SEHNR and CDR2 FQNEAQ come from the germline V gene (reference sequence). V gave up 4 bases and J gave up 4 bases; unmatched junction bases: 15. The CDR3 spells CASSSTLGLAVGYNEQFF. In DNA, the CDR3 is TGTGCCAGCAGCTCCACCCTTGGACTAGCTGTGGGTTACAATGAGCAGTTCTTC.

Only one count was recorded for this clone. The chain is built from TRBV5-6 and TRBJ1-2; D might be TRBD1 (5 bases). The CDR3 loop spans 15 amino acids. Germline CDR1 SGHDT, CDR2 YYEEEE. Trimming took 4 bases from V and 8 from J, leaving 21 bases between them. CDR3 DNA sequence: TGTGCCAGCAGCCTAGAAAGGTTGTGGAGGGGCGGCTACACCTTC. Translated, it gives CASSLERLWRGGYTF.

The rearrangement uses TRBV19 and TRBJ2-1; D may correspond to TRBD1 or TRBD2 (5 bases each). Trimming removed 6 bases at V and 1 base at J, with 13 bases between. Per germline, CDR1 LNHDA and CDR2 SQIVND (reference sequence). CDR3 size: 15 residues. The CDR3 DNA reads TGTGCCAGTAGCAAGGGGACGAGGTCCTACAATGAGCAGTTCTTC. Encoded protein: CASSKGTRSYNEQFF.

V usage is TRBV2 and J usage is TRBJ2-1, with 13 bases fitting TRBD2. Germline CDR1 reads SNHLY; CDR2 reads FYNNEI. J was trimmed by 2 bases and V by 1 base; bases with no gene match: 2. This CDR3 is built from 17 residues. CDR3 residues: CASSEGTSGRTYNEQFF. The CDR3 DNA reads as TGTGCCAGCAGTGAAGGGACTAGCGGGAGAACCTACAATGAGCAGTTCTTC. The full variable domain, its missing parts supplied by reference TRBV2 and TRBJ2-1, is EPEVTQTPSHQVTQMGQEVILRCVPISNHLYFYWYRQILGQKVEFLVSFYNNEISEKSEIFDDQFSVERPDGSNFTLKIRSTKLEDSAMYFCASSEGTSGRTYNEQFFGPGTRLTVL.

The rearrangement uses TRBV6-1 and TRBJ2-1, with D hard to call. CDR3 length: 12 amino acids. From germline, CDR1 is MNHNS and CDR2 SASEGT. V was clipped by 4 bases and J by 10 bases, with 11 bases between them. CDR3 loop: CASSGPSEEQFF. The CDR3 DNA reads as TGTGCCAGCAGTGGACCGTCCGAAGAGCAGTTCTTC.

The chain recombines TRBV2 with TRBJ1-6; D is unclear. Germline V CDR1 and CDR2: SNHLY, FYNNEI. V gave up 4 bases and J gave up 10 bases, with 5 bases separating them. This CDR3 region has 11 residues. CDR3 bases: TGTGCCAGCAGTGGGGGATCACCCCTCCACTTT. This codes for CASSGGSPLHF.

The V call is TRBV4-2, the J call TRBJ2-7; D might be TRBD1 (6 bases). The length of the CDR3 is 15 residues. Deletions cut 0 bases from V and 6 bases from J, with 15 bases between. Germline V gives CDR1 LGHNA, CDR2 YNFKEQ. The CDR3 DNA reads TGTGCCAGCAGCCAAGAGGTCGGACAGTACGCCGAGCAGTACTTC. Its protein is CASSQEVGQYAEQYF.

This chain links TRBV2 with TRBJ1-2; tentatively, D is TRBD1 (5 bases). V lost 4 bases and J lost 8, with 17 bases in between. In germline, CDR1 is SNHLY, CDR2 FYNNEI. This CDR3 is 14 amino acids long. CDR3 loop: CASSGDGVLRGYTF. The CDR3 nucleotides are TGTGCCAGCAGTGGGGACGGGGTTTTAAGGGGCTACACCTTC.

The CDR3 reads CASRSMGGYTF. The CDR3 DNA is TGTGCCAGCAGGAGTATGGGAGGCTACACCTTC. The chain joins TRBV13 to TRBJ1-2; D not certain. The germline CDR1 and CDR2 sequences are PRHDT and FYEKMQ (reference sequence). V shed 6 bases and J shed 8 bases, with 10 bases lying between them. CDR3 length: 11 residues.

The chain joins TRBV9 to TRBJ2-1; D uncertain. CDR1 SGDLS and CDR2 YYNGEE come from the germline V gene. The CDR3 sequence is 11 residues long. V was cut by 4 bases and J by 5 bases, with 4 bases left in between. The CDR3 bases are TGTGCCAGCAGCCTAAACAATGAGCAGTTCTTC. As protein: CASSLNNEQFF.

This chain connects TRBV27 to TRBJ1-5; D remains ambiguous. Between the trimmed V and J ends, which lost 2 bases and 7 bases, there was a span of 9 bases. The length of the CDR3 is 13 residues. Germline V lookup: CDR1 MNHEY, CDR2 SMNVEV (reference sequence). CDR3 sequence: CASSLGGSQPQHF. The CDR3 DNA reads as TGTGCCAGCAGTTTAGGAGGGAGCCAGCCCCAGCATTTT.

The V gene is TRBV27, the J gene TRBJ2-7, with unresolved D. Germline lookup yields CDR1 MNHEY and CDR2 SMNVEV (reference sequence). V was trimmed by 1 base and J by 2 bases, leaving 9 bases between them. The length of the CDR3 is 14 residues. As DNA, the CDR3 is TGTGCCAGCAGTTTATTACAAGAACCCTACGAGCAGTACTTC. It codes for CASSLLQEPYEQYF.